These 12 T cell receptor beta chains came from one sample sequenced in a study of PD-1 blockade in classical Hodgkin lymphoma. Data came from immunoSEQ multiplex PCR; TCRdb stores just in-frame clones and leaves some out. Among over 80,000 clones listed, just under 80% were seen once. The time point here: cycle 4 day 1 (C4D1), after less than 7 weeks of nivolumab. Relapse was seen in all patients after autologous stem cell transplantation, and brentuximab vedotin exposure was variable. Sequenced material: peripheral blood mononuclear cells (PBMCs), taken before the fourth cycle of nivolumab. These receptor sequences come from a human donor with classical Hodgkin lymphoma.

The CDR3 loop is CASSQHLGNIQYF. In DNA form, the CDR3 reads TGTGCCAGCAGCCAGCACCTGGGAAACATTCAGTACTTC. The chain combines TRBV7-9 with TRBJ2-4; the D is unclear. In germline, CDR1 is SEHNR, CDR2 FQNEAQ (reference sequence). The CDR3 totals 13 residues. Deletions cut 5 bases from V and 6 bases from J, with 11 bases between.

This clone was picked up one time. The chain links TRBV10-3 to TRBJ2-3; D may match TRBD1 or TRBD2 (5 bases each). In germline, CDR1 is ENHRY, CDR2 SYGVKD. The CDR3 covers 15 residues. Between the trimmed V and J ends, which lost 4 bases and 2 bases, there was a span of 13 bases. CDR3 protein: CAISAWKGTTDTQYF. The CDR3, as DNA: TGTGCCATCAGTGCGTGGAAGGGGACCACAGATACGCAGTATTTT.

The chain combines TRBV11-3 with TRBJ1-1, with D uncertain. The germline V and J ends were trimmed by 4 bases and 1 base, with 10 bases remaining between them. The CDR3 spans 14 residues. From germline, CDR1 is SGHNT and CDR2 YENEEA. The CDR3 protein is CASSSSTWNTEAFF. CDR3 sequence (DNA): TGTGCCAGCAGCTCCTCCACCTGGAACACTGAAGCTTTCTTT.

This chain connects TRBV19 to TRBJ2-5; 9 nucleotides agree with TRBD2. Germline CDR1 LNHDA, CDR2 SQIVND (reference sequence). V was clipped by 2 bases and J by 4 bases; unmatched bases: 8. This CDR3 region has 16 residues. This chain's CDR3 is CASSIWAGGDLETQYF. In nucleotides, the CDR3 is TGTGCCAGTAGTATATGGGCGGGAGGGGATCTAGAGACCCAGTACTTC.

The chain is built from TRBV27 and TRBJ2-3; 11 nucleotides align to TRBD2. Germline V gene lookup returns CDR1 MNHEY and CDR2 SMNVEV (reference sequence). The CDR3 extends over 15 amino acids. V was clipped by 5 bases and J by 6 bases; unmatched bases: 7. CDR3 nucleotides: TGTGCCAGCAGTCTTAGCGGGAGGGAATCGGATACGCAGTATTTT. Its translation is CASSLSGRESDTQYF.

This chain connects TRBV5-3 to TRBJ2-1; possible D gene TRBD1, 7 bases. TRBV5-3 is sorted into the ORF group, with uncertain function. V dropped 5 bases and J dropped 2 bases, with 20 bases sitting between them. This CDR3 contains 17 residues. CDR3 DNA: TGTGCCAGAAGGGAGGGGACAGTCAAGGGGGCCTACAATGAGCAGTTCTTC. This translates into CARREGTVKGAYNEQFF.

The genes are TRBV7-2 and TRBJ1-1; D gene uncertain. The CDR3 sequence is 13 residues long. Between the trimmed V and J ends, which lost 0 bases and 1 base, there was a span of 3 bases. From germline, CDR1 is SGHTA and CDR2 FQGNSA. CDR3 sequence reads: CASSLAGNTEAFF. The CDR3, as DNA: TGTGCCAGCAGCTTAGCAGGGAACACTGAAGCTTTCTTT. The complete variable domain, with remaining parts taken from reference TRBV7-2 and TRBJ1-1, reads GAGVSQSPSNKVTEKGKDVELRCDPISGHTALYWYRQSLGQGLEFLIYFQGNSAPDKSGLPSDRFSAERTGGSVSTLTIQRTQQEDSAVYLCASSLAGNTEAFFGQGTRLTVV.

This clone was detected once. This rearrangement joins TRBV6-5 to TRBJ2-3; D is ambiguous. There are 15 residues in the CDR3. V shed 4 bases and J shed 2 bases, with 13 bases lying between them. The germline gives CDR1 MNHEY, CDR2 SVGAGI. In DNA form, the CDR3 reads TGTGCCAGCAGTTCCCCAGGCAGTCTCACAGATACGCAGTATTTT. As protein: CASSSPGSLTDTQYF.

The J gene is TRBJ2-1, the V gene TRBV13; D call uncertain. The CDR3 consists of 12 residues. Trimming took 5 bases from V and 9 from J, leaving 11 bases between them. In germline, CDR1 is PRHDT, CDR2 FYEKMQ (reference sequence). In DNA, the CDR3 is TGTGCCAGCAGCGCTCCTTCCGGTGAGCAGTTCTTC. It yields the protein CASSAPSGEQFF.

This clone was detected only once. The chain joins TRBV6-4 to TRBJ2-3; D remains ambiguous. This CDR3 has 14 amino acids. V lost 4 bases, J lost 4 bases, and 12 bases lay in between. Per germline, CDR1 MRHNA and CDR2 SNTAGT. The CDR3 reads CASSVEGVSDTQYF. The CDR3, as DNA: TGTGCCAGCAGTGTCGAAGGAGTTTCAGATACGCAGTATTTT.

DNA for the CDR3: TGTGCCAGCAAAGCGGAGACGGACCACTCTGGAAACACCATATATTTT. It encodes CASKAETDHSGNTIYF. V and J are TRBV21-1 and TRBJ1-3. TRBV21-1 is shown as a pseudogene. The CDR3 totals 16 residues.

This clone has at least ten counts. This sequence joins TRBV6-5 and TRBJ1-4; TRBD1 might be the D (5 bases). V lost 5 bases and J 4 bases, leaving 14 bases between the germline ends. Germline V gene sequence: CDR1 MNHEY, CDR2 SVGAGI. The CDR3 is 15 residues long. Here the CDR3 DNA reads TGTGCCAGCAGTAAACTCAGGGTTCTTAATGAAAAACTGTTTTTT. Amino acids: CASSKLRVLNEKLFF.